The 7 T cell receptor beta chains below come from one sample, sequenced in a study of T-cell memory formation after mild COVID-19. One entry per CDR3 protein results from TCRdb running MiXCR on the 5' RACE reads. Of approximately 400,000 distinct CDR3 sequences in the sample, roughly 18% were seen once. Sequences were obtained from PBMCs or a T cell subset sorted from them (not recorded which). Receptors originate from a man younger than 35 who had mild COVID-19 (a few samples of this study predate the infection). Cell type and time point are not known.

This clonotype was detected a few times. J is TRBJ2-3 and V is TRBV4-3; 8 positions match TRBD2. Per germline, CDR1 LGHNA and CDR2 YSLEER. Germline trimming cut 0 bases from V and 2 bases from J; bases unmatched to any gene: 7. The CDR3 covers 17 residues. The chain's CDR3 is CASSQELAGYNTDTQYF. In DNA form, the CDR3 reads TGCGCCAGCAGCCAAGAGTTAGCGGGGTACAACACAGATACGCAGTATTTT.

The rearrangement uses TRBV2 and TRBJ1-1; D remains unclear. In germline, CDR1 is SNHLY, CDR2 FYNNEI. Trimming cost V 6 bases and J 4 bases, with 12 bases left between them. The length of the CDR3 is 13 residues. CDR3 nucleotide sequence: TGTGCCAGCAGACTACAAGGCCTCACTGAAGCTTTCTTT. It encodes CASRLQGLTEAFF.

This chain joins TRBV12-3 or TRBV12-4 and TRBJ2-3; 7 bases fit TRBD1. This CDR3 is built from 15 residues. V lost 6 bases, J lost 2 bases, and 8 bases stayed unmatched. The CDR3 reads CASRPDRADTDTQYF. CDR3 in DNA: TGTGCCAGCAGACCCGACAGGGCCGACACAGATACGCAGTATTTT.

There are a few counts of this clonotype. The rearrangement links TRBV12-3 or TRBV12-4 to TRBJ1-3; weak D call: TRBD1 (6 bases). The CDR3 sequence is 16 residues long. V was clipped by 6 bases and J by 9 bases, with 24 bases between them. The CDR3 region is CASSPPGHGSWLTIYF. As DNA, the CDR3 is TGTGCCAGCAGCCCACCGGGACACGGTTCTTGGCTCACCATATATTTT.

The chain is built from TRBV12-3 or TRBV12-4 and TRBJ2-2; 7 bases are shared with TRBD2. The V and J ends lost 7 bases and 3 bases, in that order; junction bases with no gene match: 2. This CDR3 comprises 13 residues. The DNA for the CDR3 is TGTGCCAGCAAACGGGGGGACACCGGGGAGCTGTTTTTT. Translated, it gives CASKRGDTGELFF.

The rearrangement links TRBV7-9 to TRBJ2-7, with 7 positions matching TRBD1. This CDR3 has 15 residues. V was pared by 5 bases and J by 0 bases, with 7 bases of the junction left unmatched. Germline-derived CDR1 and CDR2 are SEHNR and FQNEAQ (reference sequence). For the CDR3, the DNA is TGTGCCAGCAGCCCCCTGACAGGGCGCTCCTACGAGCAGTACTTC. Translating gives CASSPLTGRSYEQYF.

V usage is TRBV4-2 and J usage is TRBJ2-3; D not resolved. In germline, CDR1 is LGHNA, CDR2 YNFKEQ. The CDR3 extends over 15 amino acids. The germline V and J ends were trimmed by 3 bases and 1 base, with 11 bases remaining between them. In nucleotides, the CDR3 is TGTGCCAGCAGCCAGGCAGTGGCTGGCACAGATACGCAGTATTTT. Residues: CASSQAVAGTDTQYF.